The rows below give T cell receptor beta chains drawn from one sample of a study of blood T cell repertoires in COVID-19. Clones were sequenced by immunoSEQ multiplex PCR, and TCRdb holds only the in-frame ones, with some missing. This sample yields about 230,000 clones, of which roughly 83% are seen a single time; 2.5% to 3% belongs to the top ten. The sample consisted of peripheral blood. The receptors stem from a woman in her sixties or seventies with active or convalescent COVID-19. The CDR3 runs from the conserved cysteine through the conserved F or W. D genes are given only for firm matches. Rows give clone size only sometimes, using once, few, many, or a class for an expanded clone.

v_call	clone_size	d_call	j_call	cdr3_aa	cdr3_nt
TRBV6-5	-	-	TRBJ1-2	CASSLDSHYGYTF	TGTGCCAGCAGCCTTGACAGCCACTATGGCTACACCTTC
TRBV2	-	TRBD2	TRBJ2-7	CASSPGLAGYEQYF	TGTGCCAGCAGCCCCGGACTAGCGGGCTACGAGCAGTACTTC
TRBV11-3	-	TRBD2	TRBJ2-1	CASSLAGGREQFF	TGTGCCAGCAGCTTAGCGGGGGGGCGGGAGCAGTTCTTC
TRBV12-2	-	-	TRBJ1-1	CASRLASERMNTEAFF	TGTGCAAGTCGCTTAGCCTCCGAGAGGATGAACACTGAAGCTTTCTTT
TRBV2	-	TRBD2	TRBJ2-1	CASRGLGPPTEQFF	TGTGCCAGCAGGGGACTAGGCCCCCCCACTGAGCAGTTCTTC
TRBV10-3	once	-	TRBJ1-4	CAISESGGEVKKLFF	TGTGCCATCAGTGAGTCCGGGGGTGAGGTGAAAAAACTGTTTTTT
TRBV19	-	TRBD1	TRBJ2-2	CASSAGTVKRELFF	TGTGCCAGTAGTGCCGGGACAGTAAAAAGGGAGCTGTTTTTT
TRBV28	-	-	TRBJ1-3	CASSRGSGNTIYF	TGTGCCAGCAGTAGGGGCTCTGGAAACACCATATATTTT
TRBV30	-	TRBD1	TRBJ1-3	CAWSASAGGFGNTIYF	TGTGCCTGGAGCGCCTCGGCAGGGGGCTTTGGAAACACCATATATTTT
TRBV7-2	-	-	TRBJ1-5	CASSWFLTGNQPQHF	TGTGCCAGCAGCTGGTTTTTGACAGGCAATCAGCCCCAGCATTTT
TRBV5-1	-	TRBD2	TRBJ2-1	CASSLGLLAGAYNEQFF	TGCGCCAGCAGCTTGGGTCTCCTAGCGGGAGCCTACAATGAGCAGTTCTTC
TRBV9	-	-	TRBJ2-7	CASSVRATGEQYF	TGTGCCAGCAGCGTAAGGGCAACGGGAGAGCAGTACTTC